This TCR beta chain came from a study of T cell responses to AZD1222 COVID-19 vaccine. Of note for this clone: Its matching antigen is unknown.

Study results and limitations: Possibly, clonal diversity was underestimated; donors were largely white British and included more females. Baseline seropositivity occurred in only a handful of AZD1222 recipients.

Sequencing used immunoSEQ multiplex PCR; TCRdb keeps in-frame clones, though not all of them. The sample consists of roughly 100,000 clones, roughly nine tenths of them appearing once. This CDR3 region has 14 residues. Trimming shortened V by 2 bases and J by 5 bases, and 13 bases separated the two germline ends. CDR1 and CDR2 from the germline V gene are MNHEY and SMNVEV (reference sequence). This TCR came from an adult who received the AZD1222 COVID-19 vaccine. The V gene is TRBV27, the J gene TRBJ2-7, with D possibly being TRBD1 (5 bases). The source was peripheral blood, collected 28 days after the second AZD1222 dose. The CDR3 coding sequence is TGTGCCAGCAGTTTAATCCCAGGGTCCGACGAGCAGTACTTC. This gives the protein CASSLIPGSDEQYF.